A selection of T cell receptor beta chains follows, all from one sample in a study of T cell responses to AZD1222 COVID-19 vaccine. Sequenced by immunoSEQ multiplex PCR; TCRdb stores in-frame clones only, minus some. The repertoire consists of some 100,000 clones, with about 90% occurring once and the leading ten covering around 7%. The sample in question was peripheral blood, obtained on day 0 of AZD1222 vaccination. The receptor set was obtained from an adult in good health. The CDR3 runs from the conserved cysteine through the conserved F or W. Fields, in order: J gene, clone size, V gene, D gene, CDR3 DNA, CDR3 protein. A D gene is named only where the DNA matches it firmly. Clone size is not always given. Where it is, it says once, few, many or a class for expanded clones.

j_gene: TRBJ1-2; abundance: -; v_gene: TRBV24-1; d_gene: -; CDR3nt: TGTGCCACCAGTGATTTAAGCATAGGGGTAGGTAATGGCTACACCTTC; CDR3aa: CATSDLSIGVGNGYTF
j_gene: TRBJ1-1; abundance: -; v_gene: TRBV9; d_gene: -; CDR3nt: TGTGCCAGCAGCAAAAGGTCCGGGACTCCCCCGGGGAACACTGAAGCTTTCTTT; CDR3aa: CASSKRSGTPPGNTEAFF
j_gene: TRBJ2-1; abundance: -; v_gene: TRBV5-1; d_gene: -; CDR3nt: TGCGCCAGCAGCTTACAACAGAGCTCCTACAATGAGCAGTTCTTC; CDR3aa: CASSLQQSSYNEQFF
j_gene: TRBJ1-1; abundance: -; v_gene: TRBV6-2/TRBV6-3; d_gene: -; CDR3nt: TGTGCCAGCAGTTCCATATCCTTCGGCGGGGCTTTCTTT; CDR3aa: CASSSISFGGAFF
j_gene: TRBJ1-2; abundance: -; v_gene: TRBV20-1; d_gene: -; CDR3nt: TGCAGTGCTGGTAACTATGGCTACACCTTC; CDR3aa: CSAGNYGYTF
j_gene: TRBJ1-2; abundance: -; v_gene: TRBV23-1; d_gene: TRBD1; CDR3nt: TGCGCCAGCAGTCAATGGACAGGGGGCGATTTTGGTAACTATGGCTACACCTTC; CDR3aa: CASSQWTGGDFGNYGYTF
j_gene: TRBJ1-1; abundance: once; v_gene: TRBV18; d_gene: -; CDR3nt: TGTGCCAGCTCACCCTCGGAGGGAGGGAACACTGAAGCTTTCTTT; CDR3aa: CASSPSEGGNTEAFF
j_gene: TRBJ1-2; abundance: -; v_gene: TRBV15; d_gene: -; CDR3nt: TGTGCCACCAGCAGAGAGGGCCCACCCTTGGGCTACACCTTC; CDR3aa: CATSREGPPLGYTF
j_gene: TRBJ2-1; abundance: -; v_gene: TRBV3-1/TRBV3-2; d_gene: -; CDR3nt: TGTGCCAGCAGCCAAGATTTACAGGTCCGAAATGAGCAGTTCTTC; CDR3aa: CASSQDLQVRNEQFF
j_gene: TRBJ2-7; abundance: -; v_gene: TRBV5-4; d_gene: TRBD2; CDR3nt: TGTGCCAGCAGCCAGGGACTAGCGGGAGAGGCCTACGAGCAGTACTTC; CDR3aa: CASSQGLAGEAYEQYF
j_gene: TRBJ1-2; abundance: -; v_gene: TRBV7-9; d_gene: -; CDR3nt: TGTGCCAGCAGGCCAACTGGGGGGTTTGATGGCTACACCTTC; CDR3aa: CASRPTGGFDGYTF